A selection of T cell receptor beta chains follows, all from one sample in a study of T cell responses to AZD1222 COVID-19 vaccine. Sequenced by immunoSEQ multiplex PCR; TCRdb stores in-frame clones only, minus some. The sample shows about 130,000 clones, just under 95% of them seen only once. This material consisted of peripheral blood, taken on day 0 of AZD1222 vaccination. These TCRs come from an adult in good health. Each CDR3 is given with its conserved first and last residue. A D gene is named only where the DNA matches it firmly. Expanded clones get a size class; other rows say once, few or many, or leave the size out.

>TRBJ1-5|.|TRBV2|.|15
CASSEARQGNQPQHF
TGTGCCAGCAGTGAAGCCCGACAGGGCAATCAGCCCCAGCATTTT
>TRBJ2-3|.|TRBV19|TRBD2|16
CASSISVAGDSDTQYF
TGTGCCAGTAGTATTTCGGTAGCGGGAGATTCAGATACGCAGTATTTT
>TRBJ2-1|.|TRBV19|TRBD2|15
CASSPAGGPYNEQFF
TGTGCCAGTAGCCCAGCGGGAGGGCCCTACAATGAGCAGTTCTTC
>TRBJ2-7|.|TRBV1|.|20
CTSSRRTSGCPYTGVYEQYF
TGCACCAGCAGCCGGCGGACTAGCGGGTGCCCTTACACCGGGGTCTACGAGCAGTACTTC
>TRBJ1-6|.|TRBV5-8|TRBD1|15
CASSLVGTGYSPLHF
TGTGCCAGCAGCTTGGTTGGGACAGGGTATTCACCCCTCCACTTT
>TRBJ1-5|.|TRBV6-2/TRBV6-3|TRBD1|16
CASSYSDREWNQPQHF
TGTGCCAGCAGTTACTCGGACAGGGAATGGAATCAGCCCCAGCATTTT
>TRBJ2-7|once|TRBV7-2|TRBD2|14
CASSLGLAVGEQYF
TGTGCCAGCAGCCTCGGACTAGCGGTGGGCGAGCAGTACTTC
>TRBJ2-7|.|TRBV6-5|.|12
CASRDSSYEQYF
TGTGCCAGCAGGGACAGTTCCTACGAGCAGTACTTC
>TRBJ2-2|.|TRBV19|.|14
CASSFSRNTGELFF
TGTGCCAGTAGTTTCTCCAGGAACACCGGGGAGCTGTTTTTT
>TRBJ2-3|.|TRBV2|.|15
CASSAGTASTDTQYF
TGTGCCAGCAGTGCAGGAACGGCTAGCACAGATACGCAGTATTTT
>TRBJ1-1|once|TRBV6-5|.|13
CASSPRGNTEAFF
TGTGCCAGCAGCCCCAGGGGGAACACTGAAGCTTTCTTT
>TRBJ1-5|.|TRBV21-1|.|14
CASRERRVRQPQHF
TGTGCCAGCAGGGAAAGGAGGGTGCGTCAGCCCCAGCATTTT
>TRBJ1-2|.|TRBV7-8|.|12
CASSYIGEGYTF
TGTGCCAGCAGCTATATCGGGGAGGGCTACACCTTC
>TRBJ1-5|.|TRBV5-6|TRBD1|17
CASSQGQGPFIASPQHF
TGTGCCAGCAGCCAAGGACAGGGGCCGTTTATAGCTTCGCCCCAGCATTTT
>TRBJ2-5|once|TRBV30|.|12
CAWGGGGETQYF
TGTGCCTGGGGAGGGGGAGGCGAGACCCAGTACTTC
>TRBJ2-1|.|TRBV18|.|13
CASSSASNGEQFF
TGTGCCAGCTCGTCCGCTAGCAACGGTGAGCAGTTCTTC
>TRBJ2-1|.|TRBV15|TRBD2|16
CATRPGGRSSYNEQFF
TGTGCCACCAGGCCGGGAGGCCGGAGCTCCTACAATGAGCAGTTCTTC
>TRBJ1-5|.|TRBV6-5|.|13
CASSDQEIQPQHF
TGTGCCAGCAGCGATCAGGAGATTCAGCCCCAGCATTTT
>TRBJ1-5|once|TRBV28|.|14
CASSLRGVNQPQHF
TGTGCCAGCAGTTTGAGAGGGGTGAATCAGCCCCAGCATTTT
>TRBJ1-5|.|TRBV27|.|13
CASAEESNQPQHF
TGTGCCAGCGCGGAGGAGAGCAATCAGCCCCAGCATTTT
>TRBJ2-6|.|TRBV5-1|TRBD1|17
CASSFQGQASGANVLTF
TGCGCCAGCAGCTTCCAGGGACAGGCCTCTGGGGCCAACGTCCTGACTTTC
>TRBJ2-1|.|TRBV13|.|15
CASSLGVSWGNEQFF
TGTGCCAGCAGCTTAGGGGTTAGCTGGGGCAATGAGCAGTTCTTC
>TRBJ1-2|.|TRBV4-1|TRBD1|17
CASSQGRDRGQVYGYTF
TGCGCCAGCAGCCAAGGGAGGGACAGGGGGCAAGTCTATGGCTACACCTTC
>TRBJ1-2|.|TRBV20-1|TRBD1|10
CSAYRGGYTF
TGCAGTGCGTACAGGGGTGGCTACACCTTC
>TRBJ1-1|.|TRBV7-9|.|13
CASSLYRNSEAFF
TGTGCCAGCAGCTTGTACAGGAACAGTGAAGCTTTCTTT
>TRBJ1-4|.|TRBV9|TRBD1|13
CASSPRDRGGLFF
TGTGCCAGCAGCCCCCGGGACAGGGGAGGACTGTTTTTT
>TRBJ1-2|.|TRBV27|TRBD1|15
CASSLSPGGHYGYTF
TGTGCCAGCAGTTTATCGCCAGGGGGACACTATGGCTACACCTTC
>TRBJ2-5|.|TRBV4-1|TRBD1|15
CASRTTGGSQETQYF
TGCGCCAGCAGAACCACAGGGGGGAGCCAAGAGACCCAGTACTTC
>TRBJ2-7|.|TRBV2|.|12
CASGLSVGEQYF
TGTGCCAGCGGCCTTTCGGTGGGCGAGCAGTACTTC
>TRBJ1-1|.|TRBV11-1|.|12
CASSLLNTEAFF
TGTGCCAGCAGCTTACTGAACACTGAAGCTTTCTTT
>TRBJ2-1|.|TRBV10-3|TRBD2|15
CAISEFTGTRVEQFF
TGTGCCATCAGTGAGTTTACCGGGACTAGGGTTGAGCAGTTCTTC
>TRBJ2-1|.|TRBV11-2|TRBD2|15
CASSSLAGEYNEQFF
TGTGCCAGCAGCTCTTTAGCGGGAGAGTACAATGAGCAGTTCTTC
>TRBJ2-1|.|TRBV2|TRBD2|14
CASSQSGAYNEQFF
TGTGCCAGCAGCCAAAGCGGGGCCTACAATGAGCAGTTCTTC
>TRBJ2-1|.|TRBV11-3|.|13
CASSLGAENEQFF
TGTGCCAGCAGCTTAGGCGCGGAGAATGAGCAGTTCTTC
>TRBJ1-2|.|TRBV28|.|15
CASSQDSRGNYGYTF
TGTGCCAGCAGTCAGGACAGCCGGGGGAACTATGGCTACACCTTC
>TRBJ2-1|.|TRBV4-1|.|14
CASSQEEGDGEQFF
TGCGCCAGCAGCCAAGAGGAGGGGGACGGGGAGCAGTTCTTC
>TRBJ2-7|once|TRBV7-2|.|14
CASSLHAGTSEQYF
TGTGCCAGCAGCTTACACGCGGGGACTTCCGAGCAGTACTTC
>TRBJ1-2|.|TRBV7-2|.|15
CASSLLLGSGYGYTF
TGTGCCAGCAGCCTCCTATTAGGATCGGGTTATGGCTACACCTTC
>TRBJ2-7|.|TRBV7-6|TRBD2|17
CASSLVGGLAVSYEQYF
TGTGCCAGCAGCTTAGTGGGTGGACTAGCGGTCTCCTACGAGCAGTACTTC
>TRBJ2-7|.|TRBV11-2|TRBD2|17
CASSLNSLAGGPGEQYF
TGTGCCAGCAGCTTAAATTCCCTGGCGGGAGGGCCGGGGGAGCAGTACTTC
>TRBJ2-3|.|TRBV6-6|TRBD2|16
CASSRLASRVADTQYF
TGTGCCAGCAGTCGACTAGCGTCAAGGGTGGCAGATACGCAGTATTTT
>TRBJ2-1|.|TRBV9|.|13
CASTRGLYNEQFF
TGTGCCAGCACCCGAGGTTTGTACAATGAGCAGTTCTTC
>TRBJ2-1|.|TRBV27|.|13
CASSRSSYNEQFF
TGTGCCAGCAGTCGGAGCTCCTACAATGAGCAGTTCTTC
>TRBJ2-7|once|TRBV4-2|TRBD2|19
CASSQDYDPTSGNLYEQYF
TGTGCCAGCAGCCAAGATTATGATCCGACTAGCGGGAATCTCTACGAGCAGTACTTC
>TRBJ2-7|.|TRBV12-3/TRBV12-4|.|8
CASNEQYF
TGTGCCAGCAACGAGCAGTACTTC
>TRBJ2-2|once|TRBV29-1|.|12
CSVGFVTGELFF
TGCAGCGTTGGATTTGTCACCGGGGAGCTGTTTTTT
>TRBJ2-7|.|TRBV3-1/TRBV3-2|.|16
CASSQDGGGRRYEQYF
TGTGCCAGCAGCCAAGATGGGGGGGGGCGAAGGTACGAGCAGTACTTC
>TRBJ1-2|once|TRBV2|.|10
CASSGTGYTF
TGTGCCAGCAGTGGGACTGGCTACACCTTC
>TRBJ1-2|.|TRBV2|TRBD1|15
CASRATGGQEYGYTF
TGTGCCAGCAGGGCTACAGGGGGCCAGGAGTATGGCTACACCTTC
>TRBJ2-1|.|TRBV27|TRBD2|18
CASSLSPRTSGRLNEQFF
TGTGCCAGCAGTTTATCCCCACGGACTAGCGGGAGATTAAATGAGCAGTTCTTC
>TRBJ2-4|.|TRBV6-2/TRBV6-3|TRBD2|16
CASSPTSSGDKNIQYF
TGTGCCAGCAGCCCTACCTCTAGCGGGGACAAAAACATTCAGTACTTC
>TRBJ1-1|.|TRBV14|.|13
CASSPGLVTEAFF
TGTGCCAGCAGCCCAGGCTTAGTTACTGAAGCTTTCTTT
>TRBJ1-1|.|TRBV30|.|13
CAWHKGKFPAPFF
TGTGCCTGGCACAAAGGAAAATTCCCTGCTCCTTTCTTT
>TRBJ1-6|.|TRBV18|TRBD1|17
CASSPDRGLRINSPLHF
TGTGCCAGCTCACCCGACAGGGGGCTGAGGATAAATTCACCCCTCCACTTT
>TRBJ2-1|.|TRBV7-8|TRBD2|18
CASSLHRWLAGGENEQFF
TGTGCCAGCAGCTTACACCGGTGGCTAGCGGGAGGAGAAAATGAGCAGTTCTTC